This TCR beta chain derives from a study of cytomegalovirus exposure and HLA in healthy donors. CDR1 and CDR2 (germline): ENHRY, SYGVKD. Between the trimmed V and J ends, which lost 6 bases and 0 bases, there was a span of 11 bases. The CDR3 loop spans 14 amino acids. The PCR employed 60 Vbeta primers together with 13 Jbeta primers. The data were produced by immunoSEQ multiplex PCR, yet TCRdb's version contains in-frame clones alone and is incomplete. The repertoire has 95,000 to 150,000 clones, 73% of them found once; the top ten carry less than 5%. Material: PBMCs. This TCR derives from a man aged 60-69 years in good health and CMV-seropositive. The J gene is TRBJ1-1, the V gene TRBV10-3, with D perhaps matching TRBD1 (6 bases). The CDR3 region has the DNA TGTGCCATCAGCCAAGGGGGAATGAACACTGAAGCTTTCTTT. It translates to CAISQGGMNTEAFF.